The rows below give T cell receptor beta chains drawn from one sample of a study of cytomegalovirus exposure and HLA in healthy donors. Generated by immunoSEQ multiplex PCR, the TCRdb table keeps only in-frame clones and is missing some. Among roughly 120,000 clones listed, 75% to 85% were seen once. What was sequenced was PBMCs. Source of these receptors: a man aged 25 to 40 in good health and CMV-seronegative. Both conserved end residues are part of each CDR3. The order of the fields is V gene, D gene, J gene, clone size, CDR3 DNA, CDR3 protein. D genes are given only for firm matches. Some rows mark clone size as missing; the rest say once, few, many or name a class of expanded clone.

>TRBV2|TRBD1|TRBJ1-3|once
TGTGCCAGCAGGGGAACAGGGGCTGGAAACACCATATATTTT
CASRGTGAGNTIYF
>TRBV19|TRBD1|TRBJ2-7|.
TGTGCCAGTAGCACAGGGGCAAGATACGAGCAGTACTTC
CASSTGARYEQYF
>TRBV7-9|.|TRBJ1-1|.
TGTGCCAGCAGCTTAAGGAGTTCCGTGAACACTGAAGCTTTCTTT
CASSLRSSVNTEAFF
>TRBV18|TRBD2|TRBJ2-1|.
TGTGCCAGCTCAGTCAGCGGGAGCTACAATGAGCAGTTCTTC
CASSVSGSYNEQFF
>TRBV6-5|.|TRBJ1-5|.
TGTGCCAGCAGGCGCGGACAGATTAGCAATCAGCCCCAGCATTTT
CASRRGQISNQPQHF
>TRBV6-5|.|TRBJ2-5|.
TGTGCCAGCAGTTACTCGATGTGGCTCCAAGAGACCCAGTACTTC
CASSYSMWLQETQYF
>TRBV25-1|.|TRBJ1-1|.
TGTGCCAGCAGTGAGCGGGGTTATACTGAAGCTTTCTTT
CASSERGYTEAFF
>TRBV10-3|TRBD2|TRBJ2-7|.
TGTGCCATCAGTGAACTAGCGGGAGTAAGCGACGAGCAGTACTTC
CAISELAGVSDEQYF
>TRBV13|.|TRBJ2-7|.
TGTGCCAGCAGCTTAGTGGACAGTGGCCCCTACGAGCAGTACTTC
CASSLVDSGPYEQYF
>TRBV29-1|TRBD1|TRBJ2-1|few
TGCAGCGTTGATCCCGGGACAGTTAACAATGAGCAGTTCTTC
CSVDPGTVNNEQFF
>TRBV10-3|TRBD1|TRBJ2-7|once
TGTGCCCCCACTTCTAACTCCCGGACAGGGTTTTCCTACGAGCAGTACTTC
CAPTSNSRTGFSYEQYF
>TRBV5-6|.|TRBJ2-1|few
TGTGCCAGCAGCTTGTACTCTTTATGGGGGCGCGAGCAGTTCTTC
CASSLYSLWGREQFF
>TRBV28|.|TRBJ1-1|.
TGTGCCAGCGTTCTATTAGGGGGCACTGAAGCTTTCTTT
CASVLLGGTEAFF
>TRBV12-5|.|TRBJ2-1|.
TGTGCTAGTGGTTTACGCGGGGCGCAGTTCTTC
CASGLRGAQFF
>TRBV21-1|.|TRBJ2-7|.
TGTGCCAGCAGCCCCGACTCGAAGACCCTACAAATTATGCAAAGCTCCTACGAGCAGTACTTC
CASSPDSKTLQIMQSSYEQYF
>TRBV27|TRBD2|TRBJ2-3|.
TGTGCCAGCAGTTGGGGGACTAGCGGCACAGATACGCAGTATTTT
CASSWGTSGTDTQYF
>TRBV6-5|TRBD1|TRBJ1-1|.
TGTGCCAGCAGCGGAACAGGGGACACTGAAGCTTTCTTT
CASSGTGDTEAFF
>TRBV28|TRBD1|TRBJ1-2|once
TGTGCCAGCAAGACAGGGGGGGGCTATGGCTACACCTTC
CASKTGGGYGYTF
>TRBV7-2|TRBD2|TRBJ2-7|.
TGTGCCAGCAGCTTAGCGGGGACTAGCGGCTACGAGCAGTACTTC
CASSLAGTSGYEQYF
>TRBV19|.|TRBJ1-4|.
TGTGCCAGTAGTATTAGAACACCTCAGGATAATGAAAAACTGTTTTTT
CASSIRTPQDNEKLFF